The source of this TCR beta chain is a study of cytomegalovirus exposure and HLA in healthy donors. Germline V gives CDR1 SNHLY, CDR2 FYNNEI. Trimming pared 4 bases from V and 5 bases from J, leaving 16 bases between. CDR3 length: 15 residues. The primer mix had 60 Vbeta and 13 Jbeta primers. Assay used: immunoSEQ multiplex PCR; TCRdb lists only in-frame clones, some missing. The sample has about 110,000 clones; 76% are singletons. The chain uses TRBV2 and TRBJ2-3; possibly TRBD2 for D (6 bases). The TCR originated in a woman aged 50 to 60 in good health and CMV-seropositive. Sequenced input: PBMCs. In DNA form, the CDR3 reads TGTGCCAGCAGTGTGGGCGGAGGGAACGGAGATACGCAGTATTTT. Its translation: CASSVGGGNGDTQYF.